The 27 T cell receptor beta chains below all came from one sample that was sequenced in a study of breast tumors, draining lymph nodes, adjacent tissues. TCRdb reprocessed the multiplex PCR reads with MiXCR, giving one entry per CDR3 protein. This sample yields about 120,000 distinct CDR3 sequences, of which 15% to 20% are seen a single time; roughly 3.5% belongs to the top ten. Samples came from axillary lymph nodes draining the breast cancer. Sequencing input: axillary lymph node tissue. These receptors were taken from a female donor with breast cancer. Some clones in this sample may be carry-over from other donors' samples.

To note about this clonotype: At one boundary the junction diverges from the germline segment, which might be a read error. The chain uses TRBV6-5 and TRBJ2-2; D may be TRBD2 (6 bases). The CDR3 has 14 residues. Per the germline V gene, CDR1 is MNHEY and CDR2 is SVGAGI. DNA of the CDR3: TGTGCCAGCAGTGCCTGGGCTAGCGACGGGGAGCTGTTCTTT. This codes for CASSAWASDGELFF.

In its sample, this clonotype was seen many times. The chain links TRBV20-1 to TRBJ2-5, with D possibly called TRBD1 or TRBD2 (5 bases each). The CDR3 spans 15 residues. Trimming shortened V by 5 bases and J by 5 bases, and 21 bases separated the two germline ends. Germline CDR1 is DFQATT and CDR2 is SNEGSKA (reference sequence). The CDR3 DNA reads TGCAGTGCTGGGGCATTGAGGGGAAGGCTCGAGACCCAGTACTTC. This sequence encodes CSAGALRGRLETQYF.

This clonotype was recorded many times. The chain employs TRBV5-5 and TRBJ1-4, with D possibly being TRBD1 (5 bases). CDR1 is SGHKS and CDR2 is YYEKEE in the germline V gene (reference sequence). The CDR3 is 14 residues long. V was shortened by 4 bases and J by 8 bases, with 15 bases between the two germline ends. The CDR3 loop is CASSQGWGNEKLFF. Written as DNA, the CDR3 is TGTGCCAGCAGCCAGGGTTGGGGGAACGAAAAACTGTTTTTT.

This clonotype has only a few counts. As DNA, the CDR3 is TGCAGCGTTGAGGAGACTAGCCAAAACATTCAGTACTTC. It specifies CSVEETSQNIQYF. The rearrangement links TRBV29-1 to TRBJ2-4, with TRBD2 identical over 7 bases. The junction had 4 bases not matched to a gene; V was cut back by 3 bases and J by 5 bases. There are 13 residues in the CDR3. Germline CDR1 is SQVTM and CDR2 is ANQGSEA.

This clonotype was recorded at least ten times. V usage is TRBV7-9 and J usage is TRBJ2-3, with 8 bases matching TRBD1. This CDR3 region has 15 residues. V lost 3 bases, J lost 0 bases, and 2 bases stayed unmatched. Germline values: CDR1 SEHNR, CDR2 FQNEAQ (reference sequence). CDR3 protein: CASSFGQGSTDTQYF. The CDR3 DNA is TGTGCCAGCAGCTTTGGACAGGGAAGCACAGATACGCAGTATTTT.

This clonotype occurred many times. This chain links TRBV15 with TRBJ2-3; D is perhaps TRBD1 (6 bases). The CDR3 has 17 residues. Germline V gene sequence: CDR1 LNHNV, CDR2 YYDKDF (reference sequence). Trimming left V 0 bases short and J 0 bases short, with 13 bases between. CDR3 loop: CATSRDPGQLSTDTQYF. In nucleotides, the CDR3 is TGTGCCACCAGCAGAGATCCTGGACAGCTAAGCACAGATACGCAGTATTTT.

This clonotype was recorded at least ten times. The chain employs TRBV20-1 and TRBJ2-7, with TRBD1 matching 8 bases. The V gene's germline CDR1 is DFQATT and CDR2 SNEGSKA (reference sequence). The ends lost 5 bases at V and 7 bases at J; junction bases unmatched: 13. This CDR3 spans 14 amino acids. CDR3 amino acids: CSAGQGGTGEEQYF. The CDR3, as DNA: TGCAGTGCTGGACAAGGGGGGACAGGAGAGGAGCAGTACTTC.

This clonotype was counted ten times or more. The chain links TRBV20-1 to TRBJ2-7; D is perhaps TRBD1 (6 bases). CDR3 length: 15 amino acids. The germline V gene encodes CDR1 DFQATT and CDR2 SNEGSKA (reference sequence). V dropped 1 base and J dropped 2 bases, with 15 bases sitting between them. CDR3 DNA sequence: TGCAGTGCTAGAGGTGGTCAGGGGATTCCCTACGAGCAGTACTTC. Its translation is CSARGGQGIPYEQYF.

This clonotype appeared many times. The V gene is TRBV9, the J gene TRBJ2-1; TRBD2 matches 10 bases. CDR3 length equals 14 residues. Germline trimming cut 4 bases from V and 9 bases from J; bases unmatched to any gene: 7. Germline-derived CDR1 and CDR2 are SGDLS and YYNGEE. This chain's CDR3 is CASSSGLAHAEQFF. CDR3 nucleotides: TGTGCCAGCAGCTCGGGACTAGCGCACGCTGAGCAGTTCTTC.

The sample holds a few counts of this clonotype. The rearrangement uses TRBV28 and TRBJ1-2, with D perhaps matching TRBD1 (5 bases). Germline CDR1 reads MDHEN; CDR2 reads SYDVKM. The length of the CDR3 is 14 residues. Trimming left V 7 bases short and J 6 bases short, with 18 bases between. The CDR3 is CASTSPREEDGYTF. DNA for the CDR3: TGTGCCAGCACCTCCCCCAGGGAAGAGGATGGCTACACCTTC.

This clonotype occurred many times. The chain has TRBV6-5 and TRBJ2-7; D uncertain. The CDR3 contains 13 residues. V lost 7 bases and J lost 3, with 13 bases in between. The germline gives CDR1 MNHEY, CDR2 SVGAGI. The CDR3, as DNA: TGTGCCAGCACCTCTCGGACGGACTACGAGCAGTACTTC. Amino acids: CASTSRTDYEQYF.

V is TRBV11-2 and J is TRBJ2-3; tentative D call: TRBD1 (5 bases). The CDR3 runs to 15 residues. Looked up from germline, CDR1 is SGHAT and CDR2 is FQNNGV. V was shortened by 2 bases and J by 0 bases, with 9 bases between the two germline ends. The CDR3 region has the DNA TGTGCCAGCAGCTTATTAGGGGTTAGCACAGATACGCAGTATTTT. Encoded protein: CASSLLGVSTDTQYF.

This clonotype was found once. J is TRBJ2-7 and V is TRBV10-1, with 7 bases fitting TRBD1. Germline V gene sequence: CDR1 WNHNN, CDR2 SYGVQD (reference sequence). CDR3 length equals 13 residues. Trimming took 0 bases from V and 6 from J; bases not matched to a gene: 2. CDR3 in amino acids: CASSESTGSEQYF. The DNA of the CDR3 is TGCGCCAGCAGTGAGTCGACAGGGTCCGAGCAGTACTTC.

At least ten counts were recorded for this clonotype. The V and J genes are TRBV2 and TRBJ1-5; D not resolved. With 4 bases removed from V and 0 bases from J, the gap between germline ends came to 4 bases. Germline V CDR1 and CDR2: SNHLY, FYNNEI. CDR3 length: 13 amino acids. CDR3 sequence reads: CASSGDSNQPQHF. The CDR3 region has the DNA TGTGCCAGCAGTGGGGATAGCAATCAGCCCCAGCATTTT.

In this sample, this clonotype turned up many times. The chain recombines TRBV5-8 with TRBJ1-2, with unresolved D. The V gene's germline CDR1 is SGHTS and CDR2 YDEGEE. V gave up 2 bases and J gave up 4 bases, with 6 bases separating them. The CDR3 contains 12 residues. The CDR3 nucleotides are TGTGCCAGCAGCTTTAACAGCTATGGCTACACCTTC. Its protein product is CASSFNSYGYTF.

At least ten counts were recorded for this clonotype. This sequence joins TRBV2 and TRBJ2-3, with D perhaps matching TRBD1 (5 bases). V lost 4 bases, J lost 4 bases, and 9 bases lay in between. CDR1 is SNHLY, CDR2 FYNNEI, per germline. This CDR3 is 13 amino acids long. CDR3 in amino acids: CASSVQGSDTQYF. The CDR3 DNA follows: TGTGCCAGCAGTGTTCAGGGCTCAGATACGCAGTATTTT.

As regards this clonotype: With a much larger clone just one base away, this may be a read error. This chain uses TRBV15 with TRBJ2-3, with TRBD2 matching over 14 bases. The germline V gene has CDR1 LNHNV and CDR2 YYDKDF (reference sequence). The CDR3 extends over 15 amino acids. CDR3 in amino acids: CAASRGLAGEDTQYF. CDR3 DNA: TGTGCCGCCAGCAGGGGACTAGCGGGAGAAGATACGCAGTATTTT.

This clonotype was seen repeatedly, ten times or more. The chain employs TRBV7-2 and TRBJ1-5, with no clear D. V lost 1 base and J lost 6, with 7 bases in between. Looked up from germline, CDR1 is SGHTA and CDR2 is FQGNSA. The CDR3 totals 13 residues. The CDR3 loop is CASSLGDVQPQHF. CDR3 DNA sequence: TGTGCCAGCAGCTTAGGGGATGTTCAGCCCCAGCATTTT. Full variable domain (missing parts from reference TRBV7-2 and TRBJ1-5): GAGVSQSPSNKVTEKGKDVELRCDPISGHTALYWYRQSLGQGLEFLIYFQGNSAPDKSGLPSDRFSAERTGGSVSTLTIQRTQQEDSAVYLCASSLGDVQPQHFGDGTRLSIL.

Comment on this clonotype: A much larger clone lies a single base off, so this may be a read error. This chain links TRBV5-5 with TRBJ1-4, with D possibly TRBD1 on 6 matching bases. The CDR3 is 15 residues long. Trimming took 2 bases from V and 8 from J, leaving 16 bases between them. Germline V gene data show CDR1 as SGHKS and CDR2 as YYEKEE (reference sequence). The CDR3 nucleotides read TGTGCCAGCAGCTTTATTCCAGGGGTAATGGAAAAACTGTTTTTT. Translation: CASSFIPGVMEKLFF.

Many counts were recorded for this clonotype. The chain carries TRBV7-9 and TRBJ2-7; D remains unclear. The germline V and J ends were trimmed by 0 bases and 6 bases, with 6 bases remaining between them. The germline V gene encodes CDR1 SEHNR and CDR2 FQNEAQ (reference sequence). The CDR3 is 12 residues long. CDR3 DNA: TGTGCCAGCAGCTTAGCCCAGAGCGAGCAGTACTTC. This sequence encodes CASSLAQSEQYF. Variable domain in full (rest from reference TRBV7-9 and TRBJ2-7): DTGVSQNPRHKITKRGQNVTFRCDPISEHNRLYWYRQTLGQGPEFLTYFQNEAQLEKSRLLSDRFSAERPKGSFSTLEIQRTEQGDSAMYLCASSLAQSEQYFGPGTRLTVT.

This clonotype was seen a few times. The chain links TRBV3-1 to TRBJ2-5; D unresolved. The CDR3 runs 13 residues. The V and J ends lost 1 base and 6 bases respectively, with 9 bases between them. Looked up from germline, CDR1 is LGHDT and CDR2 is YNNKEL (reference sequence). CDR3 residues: CASSQVAAQTQYF. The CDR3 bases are TGTGCCAGCAGCCAAGTTGCGGCTCAGACCCAGTACTTC.

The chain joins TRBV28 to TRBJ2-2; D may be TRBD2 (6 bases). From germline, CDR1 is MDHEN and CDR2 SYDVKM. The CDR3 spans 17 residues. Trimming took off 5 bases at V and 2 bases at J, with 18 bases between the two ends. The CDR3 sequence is CASSPWEERLNTGELFF. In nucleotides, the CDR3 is TGTGCCAGCAGTCCCTGGGAGGAGCGGTTAAACACCGGGGAGCTGTTTTTT.

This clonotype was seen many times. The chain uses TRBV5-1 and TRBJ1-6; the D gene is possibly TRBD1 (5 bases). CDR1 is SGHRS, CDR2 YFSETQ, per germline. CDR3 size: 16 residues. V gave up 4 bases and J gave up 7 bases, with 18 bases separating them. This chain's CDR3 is CASSPLGGGRNSPLHF. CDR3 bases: TGCGCCAGCAGCCCCCTTGGTGGGGGGAGGAATTCACCCCTCCACTTT.

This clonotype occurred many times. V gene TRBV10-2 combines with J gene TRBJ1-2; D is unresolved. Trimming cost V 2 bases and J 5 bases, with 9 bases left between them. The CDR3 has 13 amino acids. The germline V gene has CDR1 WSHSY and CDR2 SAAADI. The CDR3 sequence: CASSEQAHYGYTF. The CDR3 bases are TGCGCCAGCAGTGAGCAGGCCCATTATGGCTACACCTTC.

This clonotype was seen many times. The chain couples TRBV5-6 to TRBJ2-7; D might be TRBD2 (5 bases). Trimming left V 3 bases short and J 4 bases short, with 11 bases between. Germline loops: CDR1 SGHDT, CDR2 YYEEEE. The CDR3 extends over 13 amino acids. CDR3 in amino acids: CASSSPGIYEQYF. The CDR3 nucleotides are TGTGCCAGCAGCTCCCCGGGGATTTACGAGCAGTACTTC.

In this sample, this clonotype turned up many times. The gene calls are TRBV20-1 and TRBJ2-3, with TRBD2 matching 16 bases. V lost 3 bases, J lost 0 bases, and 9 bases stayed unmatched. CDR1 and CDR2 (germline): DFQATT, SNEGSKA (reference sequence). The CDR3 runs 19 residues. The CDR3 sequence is CSARPIPGLAGGSTDTQYF. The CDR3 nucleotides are TGCAGTGCTAGGCCCATTCCGGGACTAGCGGGGGGGAGCACAGATACGCAGTATTTT.

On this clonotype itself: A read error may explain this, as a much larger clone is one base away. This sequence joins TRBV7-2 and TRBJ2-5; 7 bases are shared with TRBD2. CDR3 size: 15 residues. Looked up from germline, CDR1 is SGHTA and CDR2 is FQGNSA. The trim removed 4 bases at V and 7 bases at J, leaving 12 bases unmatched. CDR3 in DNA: TGTGCCAGCAGCTCCTCCTCTGCGGGAGAAGGGACCCAGTACTTC. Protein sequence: CASSSSSAGEGTQYF.